This T cell receptor beta chain was obtained from a study of synovial regulatory T cells in juvenile arthritis. Notes on the study in general: iaTreg TCR repertoires were largely private across patients and partially overlapped synovial Teff and blood CPL.

This clone is medium-sized (0.01 to 0.1%) by frequency. The target antigen is unknown. The synovial samples were synovial fluid, paired with peripheral blood from each active arthritis patient. Per the germline V gene, CDR1 is SGHDT and CDR2 is YYEEEE. The CDR3 length is 18 residues. Nucleotide data are not available. TCRdb keeps only in-frame clones here, not all; method: immunoSEQ multiplex PCR. The clone table shows about 2,500 clones, with the ten largest holding 13% to 15%. Sequencing was done on a sample of Treg cells from the synovium. V usage is TRBV5-6 and J usage is TRBJ1-1; there is no DNA to check the TCRdb D call of TRBD1. This TCR was sampled from a donor between 2 and 29 years old with juvenile idiopathic arthritis. The CDR3 spells CASSVSRDRGIRNTEAFF.